There are many counts of the clone carrying this T cell receptor beta chain. The antigen remains undetermined. The source of the sample is a study of early T cells in non-severe SARS-CoV-2 infection. As for the study in general: Sequencing used unsorted whole-blood bulk RNA, so chains lack pairing. The study's findings and limits: VDJdb matches were skewed toward anti-spike CD8 T cell responses.

Unique molecular identifiers (one per individual cDNA molecule) were attached. A single record per CDR3 protein comes from TCRdb applying MiXCR to the 5' RACE reads. Among about 67,000 distinct CDR3 sequences listed, roughly 12% were seen once. Germline V gene sequence: CDR1 MNHEY, CDR2 SMNVEV (reference sequence). V lost 4 bases and J lost 1; bases outside the gene matches: 4. This CDR3 is 16 amino acids long. The TCR originated in an adult who was a healthcare worker with PCR-confirmed SARS-CoV-2 infection or an uninfected control (not recorded which). This chain connects TRBV27 to TRBJ2-1; 10 bases fit TRBD2. Sequenced sample: whole blood. In DNA, the CDR3 is TGTGCCAGCAGTTCCCCTAGCGGGGGTTCCTACAATGAGCAGTTCTTC. The encoded protein is CASSSPSGGSYNEQFF.